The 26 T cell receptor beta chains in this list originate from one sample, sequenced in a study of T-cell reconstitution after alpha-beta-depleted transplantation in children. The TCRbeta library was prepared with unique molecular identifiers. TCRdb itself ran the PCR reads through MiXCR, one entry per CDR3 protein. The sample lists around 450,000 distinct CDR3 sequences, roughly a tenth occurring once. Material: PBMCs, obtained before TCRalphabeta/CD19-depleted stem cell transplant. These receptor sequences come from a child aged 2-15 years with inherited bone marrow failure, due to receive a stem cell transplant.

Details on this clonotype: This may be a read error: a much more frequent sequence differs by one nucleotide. The CDR3 sequence: CASSSGPLDGELFF. The CDR3 DNA reads as TGTGCCAGCAGCTCTGGGCCTCTGGATGGGGAGCTGTTTTTT. This chain uses TRBV28 with TRBJ2-2; D remains ambiguous. The germline gives CDR1 MDHEN, CDR2 SYDVKM. The CDR3 is 14 amino acids. Trimming shortened V by 6 bases and J by 8 bases, and 16 bases separated the two germline ends. Complete variable domain (other parts from reference TRBV28 and TRBJ2-2): DVKVTQSSRYLVKRTGEKVFLECVQDMDHENMFWYRQDPGLGLRLIYFSYDVKMKEKGDIPEGYSVSREKKERFSLILESASTNQTSMYLCASSSGPLDGELFFGEGSRLTVL.

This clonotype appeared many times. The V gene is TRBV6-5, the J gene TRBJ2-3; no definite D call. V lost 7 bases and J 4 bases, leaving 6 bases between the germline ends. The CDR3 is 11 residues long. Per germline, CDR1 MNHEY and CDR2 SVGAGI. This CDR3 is CASIYADTQYF. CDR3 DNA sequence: TGTGCCAGCATTTATGCAGATACGCAGTATTTT.

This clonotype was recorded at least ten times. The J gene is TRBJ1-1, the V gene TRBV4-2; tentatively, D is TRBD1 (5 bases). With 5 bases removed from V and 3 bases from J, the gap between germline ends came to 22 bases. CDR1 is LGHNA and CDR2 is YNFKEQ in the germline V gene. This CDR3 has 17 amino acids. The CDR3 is CASSVRAKGQADTEAFF. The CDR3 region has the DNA TGTGCCAGCAGCGTTCGGGCAAAGGGGCAAGCCGACACTGAAGCTTTCTTT.

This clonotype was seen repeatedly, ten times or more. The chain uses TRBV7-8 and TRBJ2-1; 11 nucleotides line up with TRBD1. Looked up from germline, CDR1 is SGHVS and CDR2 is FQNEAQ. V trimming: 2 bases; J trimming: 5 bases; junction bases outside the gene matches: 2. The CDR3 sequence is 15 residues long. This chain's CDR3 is CASSLQGQGDNEQFF. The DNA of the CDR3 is TGTGCCAGCAGCTTACAGGGACAGGGGGACAATGAGCAGTTCTTC.

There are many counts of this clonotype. The CDR3 loop reads CASSLGEEGHRVGFF. CDR3 sequence (DNA): TGCGCCAGCAGCTTGGGAGAAGAAGGCCACCGGGTCGGATTCTTC. V is TRBV5-1 and J is TRBJ2-1; the D is unclear. Germline lookup yields CDR1 SGHRS and CDR2 YFSETQ. CDR3 size: 15 residues. The germline V and J ends were trimmed by 0 bases and 16 bases, with 23 bases remaining between them.

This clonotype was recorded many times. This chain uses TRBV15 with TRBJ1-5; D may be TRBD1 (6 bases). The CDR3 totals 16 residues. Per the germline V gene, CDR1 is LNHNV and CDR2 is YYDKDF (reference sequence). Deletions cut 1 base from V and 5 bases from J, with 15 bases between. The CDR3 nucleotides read TGTGCCACCAGCAGAGGTGCGCAGGGGAATTATCAGCCCCAGCATTTT. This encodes CATSRGAQGNYQPQHF.

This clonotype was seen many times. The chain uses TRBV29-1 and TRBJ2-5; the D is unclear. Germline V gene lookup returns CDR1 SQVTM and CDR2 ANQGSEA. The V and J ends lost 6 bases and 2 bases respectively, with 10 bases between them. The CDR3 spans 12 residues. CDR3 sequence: CSVAWQQETQYF. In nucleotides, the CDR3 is TGCAGCGTGGCGTGGCAACAAGAGACCCAGTACTTC.

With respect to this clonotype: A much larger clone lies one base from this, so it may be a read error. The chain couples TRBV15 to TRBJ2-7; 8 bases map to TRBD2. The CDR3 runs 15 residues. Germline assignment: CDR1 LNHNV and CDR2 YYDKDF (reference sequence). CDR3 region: CATRRDEAGGYEQYF. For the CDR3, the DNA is TGTGCCACCAGGAGAGATGAGGCGGGAGGCTACGAGCAGTACTTC.

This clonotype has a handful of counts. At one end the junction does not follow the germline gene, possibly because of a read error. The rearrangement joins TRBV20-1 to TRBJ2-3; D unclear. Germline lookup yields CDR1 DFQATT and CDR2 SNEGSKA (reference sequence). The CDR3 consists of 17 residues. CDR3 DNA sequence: TGCTGTGCTAGAGATGTATTAGACCAGCGCAGCACAGATACGCAGTATTTT. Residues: CCARDVLDQRSTDTQYF.

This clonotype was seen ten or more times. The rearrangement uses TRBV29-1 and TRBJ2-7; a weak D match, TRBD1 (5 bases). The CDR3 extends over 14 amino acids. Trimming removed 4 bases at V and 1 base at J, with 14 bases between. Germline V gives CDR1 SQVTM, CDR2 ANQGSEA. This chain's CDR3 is CSVVFPGLSYEQYF. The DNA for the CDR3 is TGCAGCGTTGTATTTCCAGGGCTTTCCTACGAGCAGTACTTC.

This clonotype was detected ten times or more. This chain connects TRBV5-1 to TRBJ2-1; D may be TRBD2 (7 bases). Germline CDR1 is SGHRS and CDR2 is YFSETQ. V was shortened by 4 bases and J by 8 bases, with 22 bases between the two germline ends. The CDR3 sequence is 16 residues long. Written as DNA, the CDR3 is TGCGCCAGCAGCCCCCGTGGGGGGGGCGCGATCGATGAGCAGTTCTTC. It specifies CASSPRGGGAIDEQFF.

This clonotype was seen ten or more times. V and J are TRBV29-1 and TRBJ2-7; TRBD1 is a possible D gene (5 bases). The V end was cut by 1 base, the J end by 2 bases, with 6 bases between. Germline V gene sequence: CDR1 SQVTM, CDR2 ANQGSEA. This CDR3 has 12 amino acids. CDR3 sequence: CSVEGTTYEQYF. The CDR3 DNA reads TGCAGCGTTGAAGGGACAACCTACGAGCAGTACTTC.

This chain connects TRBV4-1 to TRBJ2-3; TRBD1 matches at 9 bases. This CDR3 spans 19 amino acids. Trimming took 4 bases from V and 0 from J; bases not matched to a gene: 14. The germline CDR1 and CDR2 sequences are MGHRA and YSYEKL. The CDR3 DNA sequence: TGCGCCAGCAGCCGGTTGAATATTGGGACAGGGACTAGCACAGATACGCAGTATTTT. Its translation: CASSRLNIGTGTSTDTQYF.

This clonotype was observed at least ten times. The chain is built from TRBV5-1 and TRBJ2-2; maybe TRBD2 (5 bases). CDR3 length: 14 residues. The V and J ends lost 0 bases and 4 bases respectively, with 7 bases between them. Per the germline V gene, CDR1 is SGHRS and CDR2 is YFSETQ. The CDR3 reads CASSLEAATGELFF. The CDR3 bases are TGCGCCAGCAGCTTGGAAGCGGCCACCGGGGAGCTGTTTTTT. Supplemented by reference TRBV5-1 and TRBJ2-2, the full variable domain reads KAGVTQTPRYLIKTRGQQVTLSCSPISGHRSVSWYQQTPGQGLQFLFEYFSETQRNKGNFPGRFSGRQFSNSRSEMNVSTLELGDSALYLCASSLEAATGELFFGEGSRLTVL.

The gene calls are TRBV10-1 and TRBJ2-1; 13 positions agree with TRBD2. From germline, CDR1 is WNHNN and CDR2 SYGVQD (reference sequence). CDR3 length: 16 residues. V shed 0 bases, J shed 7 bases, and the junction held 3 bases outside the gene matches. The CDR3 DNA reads TGCGCCAGCAGTGAGTCACTAGCGGGAGGGCCTAATGAGCAGTTCTTC. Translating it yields CASSESLAGGPNEQFF.

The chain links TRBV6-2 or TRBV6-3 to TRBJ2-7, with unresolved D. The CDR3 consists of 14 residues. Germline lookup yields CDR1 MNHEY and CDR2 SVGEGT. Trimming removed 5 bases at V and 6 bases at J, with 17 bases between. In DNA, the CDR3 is TGTGCCAGCAGTCCGCATAGTGTTAGCCCCGAGCAGTACTTC. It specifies CASSPHSVSPEQYF.

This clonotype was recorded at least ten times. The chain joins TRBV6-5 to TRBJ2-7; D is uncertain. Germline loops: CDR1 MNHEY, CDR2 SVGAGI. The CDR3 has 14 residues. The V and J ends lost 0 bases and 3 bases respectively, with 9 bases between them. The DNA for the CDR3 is TGTGCCAGCAGTTACTCGGGTAGAAACTACGAGCAGTACTTC. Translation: CASSYSGRNYEQYF.

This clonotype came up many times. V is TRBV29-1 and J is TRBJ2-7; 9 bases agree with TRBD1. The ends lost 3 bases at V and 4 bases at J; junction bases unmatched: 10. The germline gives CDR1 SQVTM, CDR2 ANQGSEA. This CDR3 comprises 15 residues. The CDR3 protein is CSVEISGTGLYEQYF. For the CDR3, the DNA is TGCAGCGTTGAGATATCCGGGACAGGGTTGTACGAGCAGTACTTC.

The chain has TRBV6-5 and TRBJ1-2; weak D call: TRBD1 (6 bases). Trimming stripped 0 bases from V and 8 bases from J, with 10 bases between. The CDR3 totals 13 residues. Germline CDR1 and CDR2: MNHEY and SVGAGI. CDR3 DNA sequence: TGTGCCAGCAGTTACTCCCAGGGGTTAGGCTACACCTTC. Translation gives CASSYSQGLGYTF.

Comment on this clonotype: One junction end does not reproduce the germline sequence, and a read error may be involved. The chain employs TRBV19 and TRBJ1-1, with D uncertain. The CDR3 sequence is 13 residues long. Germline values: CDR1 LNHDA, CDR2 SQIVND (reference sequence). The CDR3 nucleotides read TGTGCCAGTAGTATTTCTTCCAACACTAAAGCTTTCTTT. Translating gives CASSISSNTKAFF.

CDR3 sequence: CASSYGILGETQYF. In nucleotides, the CDR3 is TGCGCCAGCAGCTACGGCATTTTGGGGGAGACCCAGTACTTC. The chain links TRBV5-1 to TRBJ2-5; no reliable D call. Trimming left V 3 bases short and J 5 bases short, with 14 bases between. Per the germline V gene, CDR1 is SGHRS and CDR2 is YFSETQ. The CDR3 consists of 14 residues.

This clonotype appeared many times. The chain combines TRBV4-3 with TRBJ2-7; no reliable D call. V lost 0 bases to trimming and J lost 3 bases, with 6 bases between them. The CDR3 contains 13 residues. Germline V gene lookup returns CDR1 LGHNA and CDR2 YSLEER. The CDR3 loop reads CASSQESGYEQYF. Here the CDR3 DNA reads TGCGCCAGCAGCCAAGAGTCCGGCTACGAGCAGTACTTC.

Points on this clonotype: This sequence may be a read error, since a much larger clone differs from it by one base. DNA of the CDR3: TGCGCCAGCAGCCAGCGGGCGCCCTGCAATGAGCAGTTCTTC. Its protein is CASSQRAPCNEQFF. The rearrangement links TRBV4-1 to TRBJ2-1, with a possible D match to TRBD2 (5 bases). V shed 3 bases and J shed 6 bases, with 12 bases lying between them. The germline gives CDR1 MGHRA, CDR2 YSYEKL. The CDR3 totals 14 residues.

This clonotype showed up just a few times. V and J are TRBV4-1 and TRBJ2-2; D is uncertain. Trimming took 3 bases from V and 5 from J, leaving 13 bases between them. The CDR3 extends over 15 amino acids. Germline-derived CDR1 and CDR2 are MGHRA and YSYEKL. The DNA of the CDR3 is TGCGCCAGCAGCCACCACGCTGGGCAAACCGGGGAGCTGTTTTTT. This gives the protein CASSHHAGQTGELFF.

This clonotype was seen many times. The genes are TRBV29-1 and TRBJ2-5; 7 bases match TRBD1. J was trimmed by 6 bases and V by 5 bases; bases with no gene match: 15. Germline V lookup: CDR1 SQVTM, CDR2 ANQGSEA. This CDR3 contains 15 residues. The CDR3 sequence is CSVFLIRDSKKTQYF. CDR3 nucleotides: TGCAGCGTTTTTTTAATCCGGGACAGTAAGAAGACCCAGTACTTC.

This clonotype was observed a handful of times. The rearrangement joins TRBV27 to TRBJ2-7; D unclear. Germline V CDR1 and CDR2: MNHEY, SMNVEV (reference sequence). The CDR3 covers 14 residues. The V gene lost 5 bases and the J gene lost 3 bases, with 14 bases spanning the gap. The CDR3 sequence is CASSLNPSLYEQYF. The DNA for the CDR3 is TGTGCCAGCAGTCTCAATCCGTCCCTCTACGAGCAGTACTTC.